This T cell receptor (beta chain) originates from a study of OX40 agonist ivuxolimab in advanced cancers. Study-wide context: Clinicians treated patients with ivuxolimab, an agonistic anti-OX40 (CD134) antibody. General study findings and limits: CD4+ and CD8+ blood T cells expanded clonally by week 6 at 0.1 to 3.0 mg/kg.

A word on this clone: Its antigen is not known.

CDR3 size: 13 residues. Germline V gene lookup returns CDR1 MNHNS and CDR2 SASEGT. Trimming took off 2 bases at V and 4 bases at J, with 8 bases between the two ends. Sequencing used immunoSEQ multiplex PCR; TCRdb keeps in-frame clones, though not all of them. The data contain under 35,000 clones, 70% to 90% of them singletons. The genes are TRBV6-1 and TRBJ1-2, with D possibly being TRBD1 (5 bases). Sample: CD4+ or CD8+ T cells sorted from blood, taken in a trial of the OX40 agonist ivuxolimab. The TCR was taken from an adult with an advanced solid tumor such as melanoma, head and neck, liver or kidney cancer. CDR3 bases: TGTGCCAGCAGTGAACCAGGGTTCTATGGCTACACCTTC. Translating gives CASSEPGFYGYTF.